This T cell receptor beta chain was found in a study of regulatory T cells in long-lasting Graves disease. Study-wide points: Accuracy could have been hurt by small sample size.

This clonotype was recorded many times. The antigen is undetermined. Time point given: newly diagnosed GD, antithyroid drugs for less than 3 months. PBMC-derived RNA was used for the TCR library. This CDR3 has 14 residues. Germline CDR1 reads LNHDA; CDR2 reads SQIVND (reference sequence). V lost 5 bases and J lost 0, with 10 bases in between. According to the study, TCR beta libraries were built with iRepertoire HTBI primers and CDR3-region Arm-PCR. MiXCR was run by TCRdb on the multiplex PCR reads, yielding one entry per CDR3 protein. The repertoire holds about 300,000 distinct CDR3 sequences, with approximately 20% as singletons.

This chain uses TRBV19 with TRBJ1-1; D uncertain. This clonotype was sampled from a female donor with Graves disease. The sequenced sample was peripheral blood mononuclear cells (PBMCs), obtained at new diagnosis, from a patient treated with antithyroid drugs. The CDR3 nucleotides read TGTGCCAGTAGTCTCGCCTACATGAACACTGAAGCTTTCTTT. Protein: CASSLAYMNTEAFF.